Following are 8 T cell receptor beta chains from one sample sequenced in a study of identical twins. TCRdb reprocessed the 5' RACE reads via MiXCR and lists one record per CDR3 protein. This table holds roughly 480,000 distinct CDR3 sequences, 20% to 25% found once. These data also formed part of another study, on T cells expressing NK-cell markers.

Material for sequencing was CD4+ T cells sorted from blood. These receptors all come from a woman aged 18 to 35 in good health.

V usage is TRBV13 and J usage is TRBJ2-1; 7 bases agree with TRBD2. The ends lost 2 bases at V and 4 bases at J; junction bases unmatched: 5. The CDR3 has 15 amino acids. In germline, CDR1 is PRHDT, CDR2 FYEKMQ (reference sequence). The CDR3 DNA follows: TGTGCCAGCAGCTTATGGGGAGGGCTATACAATGAGCAGTTCTTC. This codes for CASSLWGGLYNEQFF.

V is TRBV5-6 and J is TRBJ2-1; D remains ambiguous. Trimming took off 0 bases at V and 7 bases at J, with 8 bases between the two ends. The CDR3 covers 13 residues. Looked up from germline, CDR1 is SGHDT and CDR2 is YYEEEE. The CDR3 protein is CASSLGARNEQFF. The CDR3 DNA reads as TGTGCCAGCAGCTTGGGTGCGCGGAATGAGCAGTTCTTC. Drawing the rest from reference TRBV5-6 and TRBJ2-1, the complete variable domain is DAGVTQSPTHLIKTRGQQVTLRCSPKSGHDTVSWYQQALGQGPQFIFQYYEEEERQRGNFPDRFSGHQFPNYSSELNVNALLLGDSALYLCASSLGARNEQFFGPGTRLTVL.

The chain carries TRBV5-1 and TRBJ1-2, with TRBD1 matching 7 bases. Germline CDR1 and CDR2: SGHRS and YFSETQ. The CDR3 has 16 amino acids. Trimming removed 4 bases from V and 0 bases from J; junction bases left unmatched: 9. CDR3 DNA sequence: TGCGCCAGCAGCGAGGACTGGACAGGAGCTAACTATGGCTACACCTTC. Its protein product is CASSEDWTGANYGYTF.

This clonotype was counted between two and nine times. The chain employs TRBV12-3 or TRBV12-4 and TRBJ1-2; no definite D call. The CDR3 contains 14 residues. V was cut by 8 bases and J by 6 bases, with 19 bases left in between. For the CDR3, the DNA is TGTGCCAGCGTAGCTACGGGGAGGTCGAATGGCTACACCTTC. Translating gives CASVATGRSNGYTF.

J is TRBJ1-5 and V is TRBV27, with D maybe TRBD1 (6 bases). Trimming pared 3 bases from V and 0 bases from J, leaving 9 bases between. There are 15 residues in the CDR3. Germline CDR1 reads MNHEY; CDR2 reads SMNVEV (reference sequence). CDR3 in DNA: TGTGCCAGCAGTTTGCGGGACAATAGCAATCAGCCCCAGCATTTT. It encodes CASSLRDNSNQPQHF.

This clonotype showed up just a few times. The chain links TRBV5-6 to TRBJ1-2; D gene uncertain. Germline V lookup: CDR1 SGHDT, CDR2 YYEEEE. V shed 4 bases and J shed 3 bases, with 13 bases lying between them. CDR3 length: 14 residues. CDR3 sequence reads: CASSPLDKYYGYTF. DNA of the CDR3: TGTGCCAGCAGCCCACTCGACAAGTACTATGGCTACACCTTC.

A few counts support this clonotype. This chain uses TRBV2 with TRBJ1-1; D is unclear. V lost 8 bases, J lost 4 bases, and 8 bases lay in between. This CDR3 spans 11 amino acids. The germline gives CDR1 SNHLY, CDR2 FYNNEI. The CDR3 DNA reads as TGTGCCAGCCGATATGCCACTGAAGCTTTCTTT. Its protein product is CASRYATEAFF. The full variable domain, its missing parts supplied by reference TRBV2 and TRBJ1-1, is EPEVTQTPSHQVTQMGQEVILRCVPISNHLYFYWYRQILGQKVEFLVSFYNNEISEKSEIFDDQFSVERPDGSNFTLKIRSTKLEDSAMYFCASRYATEAFFGQGTRLTVV.

A word on this clonotype: With a much larger clone just one base away, this may be a read error. The chain employs TRBV5-1 and TRBJ2-1; 10 nucleotides match TRBD2. CDR1 SGHRS and CDR2 YFSETQ come from the germline V gene. The CDR3 is made up of 14 amino acids. The CDR3 nucleotides read TGCGCCAGCAGCAATCTAGCGGGAGACAATGTGCAGTTCTTC. It codes for CASSNLAGDNVQFF.